These 22 T cell receptor beta chains originate from one sample sequenced in a study of T cell repertoires in cytomegalovirus infection. What these receptors recognize is not known. TCRdb re-called the reads through MiXCR, storing one row per CDR3 protein. The sample lists around 310,000 distinct CDR3 sequences; around 29% were seen once. Sample: cultured PBMCs, taken from culture after CMV antigen stimulation. These receptors were obtained from a human donor in good health (CMV status not recorded). Some clones in this sample may be carry-over from other donors' samples.

This clonotype has ten or more counts. The chain employs TRBV12-3 or TRBV12-4 and TRBJ1-4; no clear D gene. V lost 2 bases to trimming and J lost 5 bases, with 9 bases between them. The CDR3 is 14 residues long. The DNA of the CDR3 is TGTGCCAGCAGTTTATCGGGGATCAATGAAAAACTGTTTTTT. Protein product: CASSLSGINEKLFF.

This clonotype has more than one count but fewer than ten. The rearrangement links TRBV11-2 to TRBJ1-2; D remains unclear. The CDR3 is 13 residues long. CDR1 and CDR2 (germline): SGHAT, FQNNGV. Trimming took off 1 base at V and 6 bases at J, with 9 bases between the two ends. CDR3 nucleotide sequence: TGTGCCAGCAGCTTAGTGAGTAGGGATGGCTACACCTTC. It translates to CASSLVSRDGYTF. Full variable domain (outside the CDR3, taken from reference TRBV11-2 and TRBJ1-2): EAGVAQSPRYKIIEKRQSVAFWCNPISGHATLYWYQQILGQGPKLLIQFQNNGVVDDSQLPKDRFSAERLKGVDSTLKIQPAKLEDSAVYLCASSLVSRDGYTFGSGTRLTVV.

V usage is TRBV12-3 or TRBV12-4 and J usage is TRBJ2-1; D gene unclear. This CDR3 is 14 amino acids long. V shed 2 bases and J shed 10 bases, with 15 bases lying between them. The CDR3 spells CASSLFLGHSEQFF. DNA for the CDR3: TGTGCCAGCAGTTTATTCCTGGGCCACAGCGAGCAGTTCTTC.

This chain connects TRBV29-1 to TRBJ1-1, with TRBD1 as a possible D gene (6 bases). CDR1 is SQVTM, CDR2 ANQGSEA, per germline. This CDR3 comprises 13 residues. The ends were cut back, 8 bases at V and 0 bases at J, with 13 bases in the middle. The chain's CDR3 is CSNTGKVNTEAFF. In DNA, the CDR3 is TGCAGCAACACAGGGAAGGTGAACACTGAAGCTTTCTTT.

The rearrangement joins TRBV7-2 to TRBJ2-7, with D perhaps being TRBD1 or TRBD2 (6 bases each). This CDR3 comprises 15 residues. CDR1 and CDR2 (germline): SGHTA, FQGNSA. V was clipped by 1 base and J by 3 bases, with 13 bases between them. CDR3 sequence (DNA): TGTGCCAGCAGCTTAGAGGGGGGCCGGGGCTACGAGCAGTACTTC. Translation gives CASSLEGGRGYEQYF.

This clonotype was found a few times. The rearrangement links TRBV12-3 or TRBV12-4 to TRBJ1-3; D unclear. The V end lost 5 bases, the J end lost 3 bases, and 5 bases lay between the germline ends. This CDR3 comprises 12 residues. The CDR3 DNA is TGTGCCAGCAGTGCGGGTGGAAACACCATATATTTT. This sequence encodes CASSAGGNTIYF.

The chain uses TRBV7-2 and TRBJ2-3; 7 positions agree with TRBD1. The CDR3 has 16 residues. CDR1 SGHTA and CDR2 FQGNSA come from the germline V gene. V was pared by 5 bases and J by 4 bases, with 12 bases of the junction left unmatched. The chain's CDR3 is CASSVTGTANADTQYF. CDR3 bases: TGTGCCAGCAGCGTCACCGGGACAGCAAACGCAGATACGCAGTATTTT.

The chain carries TRBV19 and TRBJ1-1; D unclear. The CDR3 spans 11 residues. V lost 6 bases to trimming and J lost 7 bases, with 9 bases between them. Per germline, CDR1 LNHDA and CDR2 SQIVND (reference sequence). CDR3: CASSKDGEAFF. CDR3 nucleotides: TGTGCCAGTAGCAAGGACGGTGAAGCTTTCTTT.

Points on this clonotype: A much larger clone differs from this one at a single base, so this may be a read error. This chain joins TRBV27 and TRBJ1-2; 10 bases line up with TRBD1. With V trimmed by 3 bases and J by 3 bases, 1 base remained unmatched. This CDR3 has 14 residues. Germline CDR1 reads MNHEY; CDR2 reads SMNVEV (reference sequence). The CDR3 nucleotides are TGTGCCAGCAGTTTTGGGACAGGGGACTATGGCTACACCTTC. This gives the protein CASSFGTGDYGYTF.

A few counts support this clonotype. The V gene is TRBV12-5, the J gene TRBJ2-3; D perhaps matches TRBD2 (6 bases). There are 14 residues in the CDR3. V dropped 0 bases and J dropped 5 bases, with 9 bases sitting between them. Germline V gene data show CDR1 as LGHNT and CDR2 as FRNRAP. The CDR3 coding sequence is TGTGCTAGTGGTTTGGTACCGGGGGTAGATACGCAGTATTTT. Its translation: CASGLVPGVDTQYF.

This rearrangement joins TRBV7-9 to TRBJ2-1, with TRBD1 identical over 8 bases. The CDR3 runs to 15 residues. V was clipped by 4 bases and J by 5 bases; unmatched bases: 7. Germline loops: CDR1 SEHNR, CDR2 FQNEAQ (reference sequence). The CDR3 sequence: CASSSPDRANNEQFF. The CDR3, as DNA: TGTGCCAGCAGCTCACCGGACAGGGCAAACAATGAGCAGTTCTTC. Full variable domain (rest looked up from reference TRBV7-9 and TRBJ2-1): DTGVSQNPRHKITKRGQNVTFRCDPISEHNRLYWYRQTLGQGPEFLTYFQNEAQLEKSRLLSDRFSAERPKGSFSTLEIQRTEQGDSAMYLCASSSPDRANNEQFFGPGTRLTVL.

This rearrangement joins TRBV20-1 to TRBJ2-1; 10 nucleotides agree with TRBD2. The germline V gene encodes CDR1 DFQATT and CDR2 SNEGSKA (reference sequence). V lost 8 bases to trimming and J lost 4 bases; unmatched junction nucleotides: 17. This CDR3 has 17 amino acids. The CDR3 reads CSTTSAGWTSGYNEQFF. DNA for the CDR3: TGCAGTACTACCAGCGCCGGGTGGACTAGCGGATACAATGAGCAGTTCTTC.

The chain recombines TRBV7-8 with TRBJ1-4; a possible D gene is TRBD1 (6 bases). V was pared by 5 bases and J by 7 bases, with 14 bases between. In germline, CDR1 is SGHVS, CDR2 FQNEAQ. This CDR3 has 14 residues. The CDR3 DNA sequence: TGTGCCAGCAGCCTACAGGGAAACAGTGAAAAACTGTTTTTT. Translated, it gives CASSLQGNSEKLFF.

Here the CDR3 reads CSALIAGQSYEQYF. CDR3 DNA: TGCAGTGCGCTAATTGCGGGACAGTCCTACGAGCAGTACTTC. The chain is built from TRBV20-1 and TRBJ2-7; TRBD1 might be the D (7 bases). Trimming pared 6 bases from V and 1 base from J, leaving 16 bases between. Germline-derived CDR1 and CDR2 are DFQATT and SNEGSKA (reference sequence). The CDR3 sequence is 14 residues long.

The chain joins TRBV7-8 to TRBJ2-1; TRBD1 matches 7 bases. Unmatched junction bases numbered 20, after V lost 6 bases and J lost 0 bases. Germline CDR1 and CDR2: SGHVS and FQNEAQ. This CDR3 has 20 residues. In nucleotides, the CDR3 is TGTGCCAGCAGTTACCCTAAGGACACAGGGGCCCAGAGCTCCTACAATGAGCAGTTCTTC. This translates into CASSYPKDTGAQSSYNEQFF.

This clonotype was seen once. The chain carries TRBV7-3 and TRBJ2-1; D is unclear. The V end was cut by 0 bases, the J end by 3 bases, with 12 bases between. This CDR3 has 16 amino acids. CDR1 is SGHTA, CDR2 FQGTGA, per germline. CDR3 DNA: TGTGCCAGCAGCTTAACCCAGAGTGCCAACTACAATGAGCAGTTCTTC. Translation gives CASSLTQSANYNEQFF.

This chain uses TRBV7-6 with TRBJ1-1; D remains ambiguous. Germline-derived CDR1 and CDR2 are SGHVS and FNYEAQ. V was clipped by 0 bases and J by 4 bases, with 9 bases between them. The CDR3 loop spans 14 amino acids. This chain's CDR3 is CASSLAVSGTEAFF. CDR3 coding DNA: TGTGCCAGCAGCTTAGCCGTCAGTGGCACTGAAGCTTTCTTT.

The rearrangement links TRBV5-8 to TRBJ1-6; possible D gene TRBD1, 5 bases. The CDR3 has 14 amino acids. CDR1 and CDR2 from the germline V gene are SGHTS and YDEGEE. Trimming pared 3 bases from V and 2 bases from J, leaving 6 bases between. The CDR3 DNA is TGTGCCAGCAGCTCCAGGGCCTATAATTCACCCCTCCACTTT. Translating it yields CASSSRAYNSPLHF.

This chain connects TRBV28 to TRBJ2-7; D is possibly TRBD2 (6 bases). CDR3 length: 12 amino acids. Trimming cost V 7 bases and J 7 bases, with 14 bases left between them. CDR1 is MDHEN, CDR2 SYDVKM, per germline. The chain's CDR3 is CASITSGSEQYF. Here the CDR3 DNA reads TGTGCCAGCATAACTTCCGGGAGTGAGCAGTACTTC.

This clonotype was counted between two and nine times. The chain is built from TRBV6-6 and TRBJ2-3, with 8 bases aligning to TRBD1. After removal of 0 bases from V and 4 bases from J, the junction contained 9 bases not matched to a gene. This CDR3 comprises 17 residues. CDR1 MNHNY and CDR2 SVGAGI come from the germline V gene (reference sequence). Here the CDR3 DNA reads TGTGCCAGCAGTTACTCGAGAGCCAGGGGGCATGCAGATACGCAGTATTTT. It is translated as CASSYSRARGHADTQYF.

The chain joins TRBV7-6 to TRBJ2-1, with TRBD1 matching 8 bases. Germline lookup yields CDR1 SGHVS and CDR2 FNYEAQ. Trimming at V came to 5 bases and at J to 5 bases, leaving 11 bases not matched to a gene. The CDR3 length is 16 residues. As DNA, the CDR3 is TGTGCCAGCAGCACTAATCCCAGGGGGCCCAACAATGAGCAGTTCTTC. Translated: CASSTNPRGPNNEQFF.

In its sample, this clonotype was seen a few times. The chain carries TRBV30 and TRBJ2-7, with a tentative D call TRBD1 (5 bases). Germline values: CDR1 GTSNPN, CDR2 SVGIG (reference sequence). The V gene lost 2 bases and the J gene lost 4 bases, with 9 bases spanning the gap. The CDR3 is 12 residues long. The CDR3 region is CAWSRQGYEQYF. CDR3 DNA sequence: TGTGCCTGGAGTAGGCAGGGATACGAGCAGTACTTC.